These 19 T cell receptor beta chains originate from one sample sequenced in a study of blood T cells in healthy people across ages. PCR was performed a second time for roughly 7 to 11 cycles using a sample-barcoded 5' primer and a J-beta primer mix. TCRdb re-called the 5' RACE reads through MiXCR, storing one row per CDR3 protein. This table holds around 970,000 distinct CDR3 sequences, 45% to 60% found once. The sample taken for sequencing was blood. All receptors come from a woman aged 55-69 years in good health.

This clonotype was seen a handful of times. The chain carries TRBV7-9 and TRBJ2-3; 14 bases agree with TRBD2. CDR1 SEHNR and CDR2 FQNEAQ come from the germline V gene (reference sequence). V lost 5 bases, J lost 6 bases, and 7 bases stayed unmatched. This CDR3 contains 16 residues. The CDR3 loop is CASSEGTSGSWDTQYF. The CDR3 nucleotides are TGTGCCAGCAGCGAAGGGACTAGCGGGAGTTGGGATACGCAGTATTTT.

This clonotype was counted at least ten times. The chain uses TRBV7-2 and TRBJ2-7; possible D gene TRBD1, 6 bases. Germline-derived CDR1 and CDR2 are SGHTA and FQGNSA. This CDR3 has 15 residues. V dropped 4 bases and J dropped 0 bases, with 13 bases sitting between them. The CDR3 nucleotides are TGTGCCAGCAGCTCACAGGGATCGTCCTCCTACGAGCAGTACTTC. It is translated as CASSSQGSSSYEQYF.

This chain joins TRBV9 and TRBJ2-5; 15 bases match TRBD2. V shed 0 bases and J 4 bases; nucleotides not matched to a gene: 16. The CDR3 is 21 amino acids. Germline V gene data show CDR1 as SGDLS and CDR2 as YYNGEE. The CDR3 DNA reads TGTGCCAGCAGCGTAGATCCCTTTATCGGTGGACTAGCGGGAGGGCCAGAGACCCAGTACTTC. Its protein is CASSVDPFIGGLAGGPETQYF.

The chain combines TRBV20-1 with TRBJ2-7; 8 positions match TRBD2. The CDR3 is made up of 15 amino acids. V was pared by 3 bases and J by 3 bases, with 10 bases of the junction left unmatched. Germline V gene lookup returns CDR1 DFQATT and CDR2 SNEGSKA (reference sequence). CDR3 DNA: TGCAGTGCTAGTGACGGCGGGAGGACCCACTACGAGCAGTACTTC. Its translation is CSASDGGRTHYEQYF.

A word on this clonotype: One junction end does not reproduce the germline sequence, and a read error may be involved. The chain joins TRBV6-1 to TRBJ2-3, with 9 bases matching TRBD2. The CDR3 length is 15 residues. The germline gives CDR1 MNHNS, CDR2 SASEGT. The CDR3, as DNA: TGTGCCAGCAGGGAAGACGGACTAGCGCGGGATACGCAGTATTTT. Its protein is CASREDGLARDTQYF.

This clonotype has a handful of counts. The chain uses TRBV7-3 and TRBJ2-7; 10 bases agree with TRBD2. Germline V gene sequence: CDR1 SGHTA, CDR2 FQGTGA. After removal of 6 bases from V and 3 bases from J, the junction contained 8 bases not matched to a gene. This CDR3 comprises 15 residues. The CDR3 loop reads CASSKGLAEHYEQYF. The CDR3 nucleotides read TGTGCCAGCAGTAAAGGACTAGCGGAACACTACGAGCAGTACTTC.

The chain uses TRBV6-5 and TRBJ2-1; D is undetermined. Trimming cost V 5 bases and J 7 bases, with 12 bases left between them. Germline-derived CDR1 and CDR2 are MNHEY and SVGAGI. This CDR3 spans 13 amino acids. The CDR3 DNA follows: TGTGCCAGCAGTCAACCCTTAAGGAATGAGCAGTTCTTC. Protein product: CASSQPLRNEQFF.

The chain combines TRBV14 with TRBJ2-2; D is undetermined. Trimming removed 1 base from V and 5 bases from J, with 5 bases in between. This CDR3 comprises 13 residues. Germline lookup yields CDR1 SGHDN and CDR2 FVKESK. Here the CDR3 DNA reads TGTGCCAGCAGCCAAGTCAAAACCGGGGAGCTGTTTTTT. Amino acid sequence: CASSQVKTGELFF.

The rearrangement uses TRBV3-1 and TRBJ2-5; D may correspond to TRBD1 or TRBD2 (5 bases each). The V gene's germline CDR1 is LGHDT and CDR2 YNNKEL (reference sequence). The CDR3 totals 12 residues. The V and J ends lost 3 bases and 13 bases respectively, with 15 bases between them. CDR3 region: CASSQDSRGRYF. CDR3 nucleotides: TGTGCCAGCAGCCAGGACTCTAGGGGCCGGTACTTC.

In this sample, this clonotype turned up a few times. This chain links TRBV12-3 or TRBV12-4 with TRBJ2-3; D remains unclear. This CDR3 has 13 residues. V lost 6 bases to trimming and J lost 4 bases, with 11 bases between them. The CDR3: CASSIDIPDTQYF. CDR3 nucleotides: TGTGCCAGCAGCATTGACATTCCAGATACGCAGTATTTT.

The table lists this clonotype with a count of one. A much larger clone differs from this one at a single base, so this may be a read error. The rearrangement uses TRBV29-1 and TRBJ2-4; TRBD2 matches at 13 bases. Matching the DNA end better, TRBJ2-7 makes the J call doubtful. CDR1 SQVTM and CDR2 ANQGSEA come from the germline V gene. There are 13 residues in the CDR3. CDR3 in amino acids: CSVVGLAGHEQYF. Written as DNA, the CDR3 is TGCAGCGTTGTGGGACTAGCGGGACACGAGCAGTACTTC.

CDR3 bases: TGTGCCAGCAGCTTAATTAGCGGGAGAAATGAGCAGTTCTTC. It codes for CASSLISGRNEQFF. V and J are TRBV7-3 and TRBJ2-1, with 9 bases matching TRBD2. V gave up 1 base and J gave up 7 bases; unmatched junction bases: 2. Germline CDR1 is SGHTA and CDR2 is FQGTGA. The CDR3 contains 14 residues.

This clonotype was counted many times. The rearrangement joins TRBV29-1 to TRBJ1-2; 7 bases map to TRBD1. There are 12 residues in the CDR3. The junction had 0 bases not matched to a gene; V was cut back by 3 bases and J by 2 bases. CDR1 is SQVTM and CDR2 is ANQGSEA in the germline V gene. The CDR3 bases are TGCAGCGTTGAGGGACAGAACTATGGCTACACCTTC. It encodes CSVEGQNYGYTF.

This clonotype has only a few counts. The rearrangement uses TRBV24-1 and TRBJ2-1; D possibly corresponds to TRBD1 (5 bases). Germline CDR1 KGHDR, CDR2 SFDVKD. V lost 5 bases and J lost 0, with 10 bases in between. The CDR3 sequence is 15 residues long. The CDR3 reads CATSGGLISYNEQFF. CDR3 sequence (DNA): TGTGCCACCAGTGGGGGCCTGATCTCCTACAATGAGCAGTTCTTC.

This clonotype was recorded a few times. V usage is TRBV29-1 and J usage is TRBJ1-2, with a possible D match to TRBD1 (5 bases). The V gene's germline CDR1 is SQVTM and CDR2 ANQGSEA. The V and J ends lost 6 bases and 0 bases respectively, with 11 bases between them. The CDR3 extends over 13 amino acids. The CDR3 nucleotides are TGCAGCGTCGGGACGATTACTAACTATGGCTACACCTTC. This translates into CSVGTITNYGYTF.

J is TRBJ1-5 and V is TRBV20-1; 8 bases match TRBD1. This CDR3 comprises 14 residues. The ends lost 3 bases at V and 5 bases at J; junction bases unmatched: 6. Looked up from germline, CDR1 is DFQATT and CDR2 is SNEGSKA (reference sequence). CDR3 in DNA: TGCAGTGCTAGCGACGGACAGGGCCATCAGCCCCAGCATTTT. This gives the protein CSASDGQGHQPQHF.

The chain carries TRBV5-5 and TRBJ2-6; weak D call: TRBD2 (5 bases). V dropped 0 bases and J dropped 3 bases, with 13 bases sitting between them. The CDR3 length is 17 residues. Germline V CDR1 and CDR2: SGHKS, YYEKEE (reference sequence). The DNA for the CDR3 is TGTGCCAGCAGCTTGGCCGAGAGAGGGTATGGGGCCAACGTCCTGACTTTC. Its protein is CASSLAERGYGANVLTF.

The V and J genes are TRBV27 and TRBJ1-3; D gene uncertain. The CDR3 is 14 amino acids. Germline V gene lookup returns CDR1 MNHEY and CDR2 SMNVEV (reference sequence). Trimming stripped 3 bases from V and 0 bases from J, with 6 bases between. The CDR3 DNA reads as TGTGCCAGCAGTTTCGGTAGCTCTGGAAACACCATATATTTT. Its protein is CASSFGSSGNTIYF.

The gene calls are TRBV7-2 and TRBJ2-6; weak D call: TRBD2 (6 bases). Germline values: CDR1 SGHTA, CDR2 FQGNSA. Trimming removed 3 bases at V and 4 bases at J, with 10 bases between. This CDR3 region has 15 residues. CDR3 DNA: TGTGCCAGCAGCTTCCCGGGGGTCGGGGCCAACGTCCTGACTTTC. As protein: CASSFPGVGANVLTF. The entire variable domain, with the rest obtained from reference TRBV7-2 and TRBJ2-6, is as follows: GAGVSQSPSNKVTEKGKDVELRCDPISGHTALYWYRQSLGQGLEFLIYFQGNSAPDKSGLPSDRFSAERTGGSVSTLTIQRTQQEDSAVYLCASSFPGVGANVLTFGAGSRLTVL.